This T cell receptor beta chain was documented in a study of blood T cell repertoires in COVID-19. About the study: The United States, Italy and Spain supplied acute and convalescent COVID-19 samples. Sample material is recorded as cDNA or gDNA derived from T cells, B-cell-depleted T cells, or PBMCs.

The table came from immunoSEQ multiplex PCR; TCRdb's copy has only in-frame clones and leaves some out. The repertoire holds roughly 310,000 clones, with 85% to 90% as singletons. During active infection, Seattle patients enrolled and were then monitored through disease. V was clipped by 2 bases and J by 4 bases, with 12 bases between them. Germline V gives CDR1 MNHEY, CDR2 SVGAGI. The CDR3 spans 14 residues. The chain is built from TRBV6-5 and TRBJ2-7; perhaps TRBD1 as D (5 bases). Sequenced: peripheral blood. The receptor was isolated from a woman aged 25 to 39 with COVID-19, enrolled during active disease. CDR3 bases: TGTGCCAGCAGTTACGGGCAGGGTGTATACGAGCAGTACTTC. Its translation: CASSYGQGVYEQYF.